This TCR beta chain stems from a study of blood T cell repertoires in COVID-19. The CDR3 spans 15 residues. Per the germline V gene, CDR1 is MNHEY and CDR2 is SVGAGI. Unmatched junction bases numbered 4, after V lost 5 bases and J lost 1 base. Only in-frame clones appear in the TCRdb table, and some are missing; sequencing was by immunoSEQ multiplex PCR. The profile shows approximately 240,000 clones, around four fifths of them singletons. The source material was peripheral blood. This receptor was taken from a woman aged 60-75 years with active or convalescent COVID-19. The V gene is TRBV6-5, the J gene TRBJ2-1, with TRBD1 identical over 8 bases. The chain's CDR3 is CASSKRQGSYNEQFF. The CDR3 DNA reads as TGTGCCAGCAGTAAACGACAGGGGTCCTACAATGAGCAGTTCTTC.